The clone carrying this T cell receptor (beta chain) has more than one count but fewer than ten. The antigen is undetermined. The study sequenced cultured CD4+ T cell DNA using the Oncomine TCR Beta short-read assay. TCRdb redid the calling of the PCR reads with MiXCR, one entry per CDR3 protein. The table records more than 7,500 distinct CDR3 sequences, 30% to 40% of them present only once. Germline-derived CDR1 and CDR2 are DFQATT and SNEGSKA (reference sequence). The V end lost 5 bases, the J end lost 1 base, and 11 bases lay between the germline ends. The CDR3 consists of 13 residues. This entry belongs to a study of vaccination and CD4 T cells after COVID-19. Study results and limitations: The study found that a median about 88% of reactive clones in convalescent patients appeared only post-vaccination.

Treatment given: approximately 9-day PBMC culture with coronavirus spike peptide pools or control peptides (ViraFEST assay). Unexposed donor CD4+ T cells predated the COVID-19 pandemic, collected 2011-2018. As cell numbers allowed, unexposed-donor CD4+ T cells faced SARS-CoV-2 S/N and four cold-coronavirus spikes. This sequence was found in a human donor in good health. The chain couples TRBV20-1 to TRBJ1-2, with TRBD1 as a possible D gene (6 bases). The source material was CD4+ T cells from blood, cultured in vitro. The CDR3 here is CSAWTEINYGYTF. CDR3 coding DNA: TGCAGTGCTTGGACAGAGATTAACTATGGCTACACCTTC.